This TCR beta chain is drawn from a study of human T cells and chemical hapten exposure. This clonotype occurred a few times. V was pared by 1 base and J by 8 bases, with 13 bases between. The germline gives CDR1 MNHEY, CDR2 SMNVEV (reference sequence). This CDR3 region has 14 residues. MiXCR was run by TCRdb on the RACE reads, yielding one entry per CDR3 protein. The sample lists a few hundred thousand distinct CDR3 sequences; approximately 5.1% were seen once. The time point here: patch test 1, 2 weeks after DPC sensitization. Treatment denoted: therapeutic diphenylcyclopropenone sensitization with weekly scalp DPC.

Sequences were derived from whole blood, sampled in connection with sensitization to the hapten diphenylcyclopropenone (DPC). This TCR came from a woman in her 50s with alopecia areata. Some clones in this sample may be carry-over from other donors' samples. This rearrangement joins TRBV27 to TRBJ2-3, with D perhaps TRBD2 (5 bases). The CDR3 reads CASSLWSEEATQYF. The CDR3 DNA follows: TGTGCCAGCAGTTTATGGTCCGAGGAGGCTACGCAGTATTTT.